Presented here are 30 T cell receptor beta chains from one specimen sequenced in a study of CD8 T cells in Susac syndrome. RNA was extracted with the RNeasy kit, and a quantity of roughly 0.5 to 1 ug was reverse transcribed using random hexamers. MiXCR was run by TCRdb on the immunoSEQ multiplex PCR reads, yielding one entry per CDR3 protein. The table has 170,000 or so distinct CDR3 sequences, around 94% seen once. Source material: CD4+ T cells from PBMCs. These receptors were obtained from a human donor with Susac syndrome.

The V gene is TRBV2, the J gene TRBJ2-7, with TRBD1 matching over 8 bases. CDR3 length: 14 residues. After removal of 1 base from V and 5 bases from J, the junction contained 4 bases not matched to a gene. In germline, CDR1 is SNHLY, CDR2 FYNNEI. The CDR3 nucleotides are TGTGCCAGCAGTGAAGAGACAGGGGCTCACGAGCAGTACTTC. As protein: CASSEETGAHEQYF.

This chain uses TRBV2 with TRBJ1-2; 7 positions match TRBD1. CDR3 length: 15 amino acids. Germline V gene lookup returns CDR1 SNHLY and CDR2 FYNNEI. V lost 2 bases and J lost 4; bases outside the gene matches: 7. CDR3 amino acids: CASSEHSSGGYGYTF. For the CDR3, the DNA is TGTGCCAGCAGTGAACACTCCTCAGGGGGCTATGGCTACACCTTC.

This chain joins TRBV28 and TRBJ2-1, with D perhaps matching TRBD1 (6 bases). Germline CDR1 MDHEN, CDR2 SYDVKM. V lost 10 bases and J 7 bases, leaving 26 bases between the germline ends. The CDR3 has 16 amino acids. The CDR3 sequence: CAINPWTVSSENEQFF. The CDR3 coding sequence is TGTGCCATCAACCCGTGGACAGTTTCCTCCGAGAATGAGCAGTTCTTC.

V gene TRBV29-1 combines with J gene TRBJ2-2; perhaps TRBD2 as D (5 bases). V was pared by 4 bases and J by 9 bases, with 12 bases between. CDR1 and CDR2 (germline): SQVTM, ANQGSEA. The CDR3 spans 12 residues. This CDR3 reads CSVGTSAWELFF. The CDR3 DNA reads as TGCAGCGTTGGAACTAGTGCCTGGGAGCTGTTTTTT.

The table lists this clonotype with a count of one. V and J are TRBV4-3 and TRBJ1-1; D is undetermined. The CDR3 sequence is 13 residues long. Germline V lookup: CDR1 LGHNA, CDR2 YSLEER. V was trimmed by 0 bases and J by 7 bases, leaving 9 bases between them. CDR3 bases: TGCGCCAGCAGCCAAGATAGCTACGGTGAAGCTTTCTTT. Encoded protein: CASSQDSYGEAFF.

The chain recombines TRBV6-2 or TRBV6-3 with TRBJ2-7, with 8 positions matching TRBD1. CDR1 is MNHEY and CDR2 is SVGEGT in the germline V gene. CDR3 length equals 14 residues. Trimming at V came to 7 bases and at J to 2 bases, leaving 7 bases not matched to a gene. CDR3 coding DNA: TGTGCCAGCAAGTCCGAACAGGGGGCCTACGAGCAGTACTTC. It specifies CASKSEQGAYEQYF.

This chain connects TRBV9 to TRBJ2-7, with 7 bases identical to TRBD2. The junction had 4 bases not matched to a gene; V was cut back by 4 bases and J by 3 bases. The germline V gene has CDR1 SGDLS and CDR2 YYNGEE. The CDR3 totals 13 residues. Written as DNA, the CDR3 is TGTGCCAGCAGCTCCCTAGCGGTCTACGAGCAGTACTTC. Its translation: CASSSLAVYEQYF.

The chain has TRBV29-1 and TRBJ2-7, with 9 bases fitting TRBD1. This CDR3 is 14 amino acids long. Germline CDR1 SQVTM, CDR2 ANQGSEA. With 4 bases clipped from V and 4 bases from J, the junction kept 8 bases outside the gene matches. The CDR3 nucleotides are TGCAGCGTTGGAATACAGGGGGCCCTTTACGAGCAGTACTTC. It codes for CSVGIQGALYEQYF.

This rearrangement joins TRBV30 to TRBJ1-5; D unclear. CDR1 and CDR2 (germline): GTSNPN, SVGIG (reference sequence). This CDR3 is 13 amino acids long. Trimming removed 4 bases at V and 5 bases at J, with 12 bases between. For the CDR3, the DNA is TGTGCCTGGAACAATACAACACATCAGCCCCAGCATTTT. It specifies CAWNNTTHQPQHF.

The J gene is TRBJ2-3, the V gene TRBV5-4, with D unresolved. Looked up from germline, CDR1 is SGHNT and CDR2 is YYREEE (reference sequence). The CDR3 length is 13 residues. Deletions cut 4 bases from V and 6 bases from J, with 12 bases between. In nucleotides, the CDR3 is TGTGCCAGCAGCCTGGGCCGTTCGGATACGCAGTATTTT. Translation gives CASSLGRSDTQYF.

The chain combines TRBV20-1 with TRBJ2-5; D gene ambiguous. The V end lost 5 bases, the J end lost 8 bases, and 12 bases lay between the germline ends. The CDR3 is 11 residues long. Germline CDR1 and CDR2: DFQATT and SNEGSKA (reference sequence). The CDR3 reads CSAYHGATQYF. CDR3 sequence (DNA): TGCAGTGCTTACCATGGAGCAACCCAGTACTTC.

The chain joins TRBV6-2 or TRBV6-3 to TRBJ2-2, with 9 bases fitting TRBD1. CDR3 length: 17 residues. Per the germline V gene, CDR1 is MNHEY and CDR2 is SVGEGT. The J segment lost 3 bases and the V segment lost 4 bases, leaving 9 bases of the junction unmatched. CDR3 nucleotide sequence: TGTGCCAGCAGTTCCATAACAGGGGGCGGCGACACCGGGGAGCTGTTTTTT. Protein product: CASSSITGGGDTGELFF.

The chain carries TRBV7-9 and TRBJ2-3; TRBD1 matches 8 bases. J lost 4 bases, V lost 5 bases, and 5 bases had no gene match. Germline lookup yields CDR1 SEHNR and CDR2 FQNEAQ (reference sequence). There are 14 residues in the CDR3. This CDR3 reads CASSRGQGPDTQYF. CDR3 DNA sequence: TGTGCCAGCAGCCGAGGACAGGGACCAGATACGCAGTATTTT.

The rearrangement uses TRBV5-1 and TRBJ2-1, with 13 nucleotides matching TRBD2. Per germline, CDR1 SGHRS and CDR2 YFSETQ. J gave up 4 bases and V 4 bases, and 5 bases lay outside the gene matches. The CDR3 totals 16 residues. The CDR3 spells CASSQPGLAGYNEQFF. CDR3 DNA: TGCGCCAGCAGCCAACCGGGACTAGCGGGGTACAATGAGCAGTTCTTC.

V is TRBV5-1 and J is TRBJ2-3, with 8 positions matching TRBD2. Germline CDR1 is SGHRS and CDR2 is YFSETQ. The CDR3 extends over 16 amino acids. The V segment lost 4 bases and the J segment 2 bases; nucleotides outside the gene matches: 9. CDR3 sequence reads: CASSREGRKNTDTQYF. For the CDR3, the DNA is TGCGCCAGCAGCCGGGAGGGACGGAAGAACACAGATACGCAGTATTTT.

The rearrangement links TRBV5-1 to TRBJ2-3; 9 bases agree with TRBD2. The CDR3 length is 15 residues. The trim removed 0 bases at V and 3 bases at J, leaving 2 bases unmatched. Germline values: CDR1 SGHRS, CDR2 YFSETQ. The CDR3 DNA reads TGCGCCAGCAGCTTGGCCCTAGCGGGGACAGATACGCAGTATTTT. Its translation is CASSLALAGTDTQYF. Drawing the rest from reference TRBV5-1 and TRBJ2-3, the complete variable domain is KAGVTQTPRYLIKTRGQQVTLSCSPISGHRSVSWYQQTPGQGLQFLFEYFSETQRNKGNFPGRFSGRQFSNSRSEMNVSTLELGDSALYLCASSLALAGTDTQYFGPGTRLTVL.

The chain carries TRBV20-1 and TRBJ1-4; TRBD1 might be the D (5 bases). This CDR3 comprises 16 residues. Deletions cut 1 base from V and 0 bases from J, with 12 bases between. Germline assignment: CDR1 DFQATT and CDR2 SNEGSKA (reference sequence). CDR3 nucleotides: TGCAGTGCTAGAGTACGACAGTTTGCAACTAATGAAAAACTGTTTTTT. This gives the protein CSARVRQFATNEKLFF.

V is TRBV4-3 and J is TRBJ2-2; D ambiguous. From germline, CDR1 is LGHNA and CDR2 YSLEER. The CDR3 has 14 amino acids. Trimming removed 6 bases at V and 0 bases at J, with 8 bases between. The CDR3, as DNA: TGCGCCAGCAGGAAGGGCTCGAACACCGGGGAGCTGTTTTTT. Its protein is CASRKGSNTGELFF.

This chain connects TRBV2 to TRBJ2-7; tentatively, D is TRBD1 (5 bases). Per germline, CDR1 SNHLY and CDR2 FYNNEI. The CDR3 consists of 13 residues. The germline V and J ends were trimmed by 8 bases and 2 bases, with 13 bases remaining between them. CDR3 amino acids: CASQLRQTYEQYF. Here the CDR3 DNA reads TGTGCCAGCCAATTAAGACAGACCTACGAGCAGTACTTC.

The V and J genes are TRBV7-2 and TRBJ2-3, with no clear D. This CDR3 spans 16 amino acids. Between the trimmed V and J ends, which lost 6 bases and 0 bases, there was a span of 16 bases. Germline CDR1 reads SGHTA; CDR2 reads FQGNSA. CDR3 nucleotides: TGTGCCAGCAGTTTTAACCGAGGTACTAGCACAGATACGCAGTATTTT. Its protein product is CASSFNRGTSTDTQYF.

V gene TRBV6-5 combines with J gene TRBJ1-6; 9 nucleotides line up with TRBD1. Germline V CDR1 and CDR2: MNHEY, SVGAGI. The CDR3 sequence is 17 residues long. With 2 bases clipped from V and 14 bases from J, the junction kept 16 bases outside the gene matches. DNA for the CDR3: TGTGCCAGCAGTTACGTCGCACCGGGACAGGGAAATATGGCCCTCCACTTT. As protein: CASSYVAPGQGNMALHF.

The chain recombines TRBV7-2 with TRBJ2-1, with D possibly being TRBD2 (5 bases). Trimming pared 5 bases from V and 0 bases from J, leaving 11 bases between. Germline V gene data show CDR1 as SGHTA and CDR2 as FQGNSA. There are 15 residues in the CDR3. The CDR3 loop is CASSPQRSSYNEQFF. CDR3 nucleotides: TGTGCCAGCAGCCCTCAGCGGAGCTCCTACAATGAGCAGTTCTTC.

This clonotype was detected a few times. The V call is TRBV7-9, the J call TRBJ2-1; D might be TRBD1 (6 bases). The CDR3 is 16 residues long. Per the germline V gene, CDR1 is SEHNR and CDR2 is FQNEAQ (reference sequence). Deletions cut 4 bases from V and 8 bases from J, with 21 bases between. The CDR3 nucleotides are TGTGCCAGCAGCTCCCCGAACCGGGACACGGTGTATGAGCAGTTCTTC. Translating gives CASSSPNRDTVYEQFF.

J is TRBJ2-3 and V is TRBV29-1; TRBD1 agrees at 9 bases. V gave up 3 bases and J gave up 5 bases; unmatched junction bases: 9. The CDR3 length is 15 residues. Germline V gene data show CDR1 as SQVTM and CDR2 as ANQGSEA. CDR3 amino acids: CSVDRGQGLRDTQYF. CDR3 sequence (DNA): TGCAGCGTTGATAGGGGACAGGGCTTGAGAGATACGCAGTATTTT.

The CDR3 loop reads CASSPTSGAYEQYF. For the CDR3, the DNA is TGCGCCAGCAGCCCAACTAGCGGGGCCTACGAGCAGTACTTC. V is TRBV5-1 and J is TRBJ2-7; 10 bases map to TRBD2. Germline loops: CDR1 SGHRS, CDR2 YFSETQ. J gave up 2 bases and V 4 bases, and 3 bases lay outside the gene matches. CDR3 size: 14 residues.

J is TRBJ2-5 and V is TRBV18; 7 bases line up with TRBD1. Germline V CDR1 and CDR2: KGHSH, LQKENI. The J segment lost 5 bases and the V segment lost 1 base, leaving 13 bases of the junction unmatched. The CDR3 spans 17 residues. CDR3 in DNA: TGTGCCAGCTCACCACAATTCGACAGGGTTTTGGGGGAGACCCAGTACTTC. Translation: CASSPQFDRVLGETQYF.

This clonotype showed up just a few times. The V call is TRBV2, the J call TRBJ2-3; a possible D gene is TRBD2 (5 bases). This CDR3 comprises 15 residues. The V end was cut by 5 bases, the J end by 0 bases, with 12 bases between. Germline values: CDR1 SNHLY, CDR2 FYNNEI. The CDR3 sequence is CASSLLASSTDTQYF. As DNA, the CDR3 is TGTGCCAGCAGTCTTTTAGCGTCTAGCACAGATACGCAGTATTTT. Supplemented by reference TRBV2 and TRBJ2-3, the full variable domain reads EPEVTQTPSHQVTQMGQEVILRCVPISNHLYFYWYRQILGQKVEFLVSFYNNEISEKSEIFDDQFSVERPDGSNFTLKIRSTKLEDSAMYFCASSLLASSTDTQYFGPGTRLTVL.

The chain uses TRBV30 and TRBJ2-7; D ambiguous. CDR3 size: 12 residues. Germline loops: CDR1 GTSNPN, CDR2 SVGIG (reference sequence). V was clipped by 1 base and J by 4 bases, with 8 bases between them. Written as DNA, the CDR3 is TGTGCCTGGAGTGGTGTTCGGTACGAGCAGTACTTC. Protein sequence: CAWSGVRYEQYF.

The chain recombines TRBV5-6 with TRBJ1-1, with D unclear. The V and J ends lost 1 base and 3 bases respectively, with 13 bases between them. The CDR3 runs 15 residues. Looked up from germline, CDR1 is SGHDT and CDR2 is YYEEEE. The CDR3 region has the DNA TGTGCCAGCAGCTTGACCGCCTCGGGTGACACTGAAGCTTTCTTT. Its translation: CASSLTASGDTEAFF.

This chain joins TRBV29-1 and TRBJ2-2; 10 nucleotides line up with TRBD2. CDR1 is SQVTM and CDR2 is ANQGSEA in the germline V gene. V shed 6 bases and J 4 bases; nucleotides not matched to a gene: 8. This CDR3 has 15 amino acids. The CDR3 spells CSVDPSGRGTGELFF. For the CDR3, the DNA is TGCAGCGTAGACCCTAGCGGGAGAGGCACCGGGGAGCTGTTTTTT.